One sample yielded the 25 T cell receptor beta chains listed below, sequenced in a study of cytomegalovirus exposure and HLA in healthy donors. 13 Jbeta primers and 60 Vbeta primers were used for the PCR. TCRdb's table, derived via immunoSEQ multiplex PCR, lists solely in-frame clones and lacks some. Seen here are roughly 120,000 clones, approximately 78% observed once, and the top ten hold roughly 4%. Source material: PBMCs. These receptors all come from a middle-aged man in good health and CMV-seronegative.

The V gene is TRBV5-4, the J gene TRBJ2-5; D is possibly TRBD2 (5 bases). V was clipped by 1 base and J by 2 bases, with 15 bases between them. The length of the CDR3 is 16 residues. Germline values: CDR1 SGHNT, CDR2 YYREEE (reference sequence). The CDR3 bases are TGTGCCAGCAGCTTGCGCATAGGGCGGAGGCAAGAGACCCAGTACTTC. Residues: CASSLRIGRRQETQYF.

This clone was detected a few times. The rearrangement uses TRBV5-4 and TRBJ2-5; 10 nucleotides line up with TRBD2. Per the germline V gene, CDR1 is SGHNT and CDR2 is YYREEE (reference sequence). V was pared by 4 bases and J by 4 bases, with 7 bases of the junction left unmatched. CDR3 length equals 15 residues. The CDR3 nucleotides are TGTGCCAGCAGCAACCTAGCGGGGGCGGGAGAGACCCAGTACTTC. It yields the protein CASSNLAGAGETQYF.

The chain couples TRBV6-5 to TRBJ2-1; 13 bases are a match to TRBD2. Germline V gene sequence: CDR1 MNHEY, CDR2 SVGAGI. V dropped 0 bases and J dropped 9; count of bases not matched to a gene: 2. The CDR3 contains 15 residues. In nucleotides, the CDR3 is TGTGCCAGCAGTTACTCGACTAGCGGGGGGTCTGAGCAGTTCTTC. Protein sequence: CASSYSTSGGSEQFF.

Worth noting for this clone: The junction does not match germline at one end; this may be a read error. The genes are TRBV7-9 and TRBJ2-7, with 9 bases aligning to TRBD1. CDR3 length equals 15 residues. From germline, CDR1 is SEHNR and CDR2 FQNEAQ (reference sequence). The CDR3 DNA sequence: TGTTCCAGCAGCCCCCCGGACAGGGGATTGTACGAGCAGTACTTC. It is translated as CSSSPPDRGLYEQYF. The variable domain in full, completed from reference TRBV7-9 and TRBJ2-7, reads DTGVSQNPRHKITKRGQNVTFRCDPISEHNRLYWYRQTLGQGPEFLTYFQNEAQLEKSRLLSDRFSAERPKGSFSTLEIQRTEQGDSAMYLCSSSPPDRGLYEQYFGPGTRLTVT.

DNA of the CDR3: TGTGCCAGCAGCGTCTCCAGGGGCACTGAAGCTTTCTTT. This codes for CASSVSRGTEAFF. The chain employs TRBV9 and TRBJ1-1, with D possibly TRBD1 on 6 matching bases. The ends were cut back, 2 bases at V and 4 bases at J, with 9 bases in the middle. This CDR3 is built from 13 residues. Looked up from germline, CDR1 is SGDLS and CDR2 is YYNGEE.

V and J are TRBV25-1 and TRBJ2-5; 7 bases agree with TRBD1. CDR3 length equals 16 residues. Germline values: CDR1 MGHDK, CDR2 SYGVNS. V trimming: 2 bases; J trimming: 5 bases; junction bases outside the gene matches: 11. The CDR3 here is CASSERQGRPRETQYF. The CDR3 nucleotides are TGTGCCAGCAGTGAAAGACAGGGAAGGCCGAGGGAGACCCAGTACTTC.

The chain recombines TRBV29-1 with TRBJ2-1, with D tentatively TRBD2 (5 bases). Germline CDR1 SQVTM, CDR2 ANQGSEA. V was shortened by 4 bases and J by 6 bases, with 10 bases between the two germline ends. The CDR3 is 12 residues long. Here the CDR3 reads CSVVPGSNEQFF. The CDR3 bases are TGCAGCGTTGTTCCTGGGAGCAATGAGCAGTTCTTC.

This clone came up once. At one of its ends the junction is not consistent with the germline gene, which may arise from a read error. The V gene is TRBV7-7, the J gene TRBJ2-1; tentative D call: TRBD1 (6 bases). This CDR3 has 15 residues. Looked up from germline, CDR1 is SSHAT and CDR2 is FNYEAQ (reference sequence). CDR3 sequence: CASSLGQGRYNEQFF. CDR3 sequence (DNA): TGTGCTAGCAGCTTGGGGCAGGGGCGCTACAATGAGCAGTTCTTC. Combining the CDR3 with reference TRBV7-7 and TRBJ2-1 gives the whole variable domain GAGVSQSPRYKVTKRGQDVTLRCDPISSHATLYWYQQALGQGPEFLTYFNYEAQPDKSGLPSDRFSAERPEGSISTLTIQRTEQRDSAMYRCASSLGQGRYNEQFFGPGTRLTVL.

The chain has TRBV5-1 and TRBJ2-3; 10 positions agree with TRBD1. This CDR3 is 22 amino acids long. Trimming at V came to 0 bases and at J to 0 bases, leaving 19 bases not matched to a gene. Germline values: CDR1 SGHRS, CDR2 YFSETQ. CDR3 DNA sequence: TGCGCCAGCAGCTTGGATCCCCGCTACCGGGACAGGGGCCGTCAGAGCACAGATACGCAGTATTTT. It codes for CASSLDPRYRDRGRQSTDTQYF.

The rearrangement uses TRBV28 and TRBJ1-1; no clear D gene. The CDR3 is made up of 13 amino acids. The V end was cut by 3 bases, the J end by 5 bases, with 10 bases between. The V gene's germline CDR1 is MDHEN and CDR2 SYDVKM. The CDR3 is CASSFSRETEAFF. The CDR3 DNA is TGTGCCAGCAGTTTTTCAAGGGAGACTGAAGCTTTCTTT.

The chain combines TRBV7-8 with TRBJ1-5, with TRBD1 matching over 10 bases. This CDR3 region has 15 residues. The ends lost 3 bases at V and 4 bases at J; junction bases unmatched: 3. Germline assignment: CDR1 SGHVS and CDR2 FQNEAQ. For the CDR3, the DNA is TGTGCCAGCAGCTTGGACAGGGGGGGAAATCAGCCCCAGCATTTT. Amino acid sequence: CASSLDRGGNQPQHF. The whole variable domain, filled in from reference TRBV7-8 and TRBJ1-5, reads GAGVSQSPRYKVAKRGQDVALRCDPISGHVSLFWYQQALGQGPEFLTYFQNEAQLDKSGLPSDRFFAERPEGSVSTLKIQRTQQEDSAVYLCASSLDRGGNQPQHFGDGTRLSIL.

The chain employs TRBV6-1 and TRBJ1-1; 7 nucleotides match TRBD1. V lost 7 bases to trimming and J lost 6 bases; unmatched junction nucleotides: 11. CDR1 and CDR2 (germline): MNHNS, SASEGT. This CDR3 contains 14 residues. The CDR3 DNA is TGTGCCAGCACTTCGATAGGGGGCGCGTCTGAAGCTTTCTTT. It yields the protein CASTSIGGASEAFF.

The rearrangement links TRBV2 to TRBJ1-4; no firm D call. The CDR3 spans 16 residues. Trimming cost V 9 bases and J 4 bases, with 21 bases left between them. Per germline, CDR1 SNHLY and CDR2 FYNNEI. The CDR3 region is CASSGIGSGHNEKLFF. The CDR3 DNA follows: TGTGCCAGTTCGGGGATCGGGAGTGGGCATAATGAAAAACTGTTTTTT.

This clone was observed a few times. The chain combines TRBV14 with TRBJ2-7; D may be TRBD2 (6 bases). V lost 6 bases to trimming and J lost 1 base, with 19 bases between them. The CDR3 length is 16 residues. Germline V gene lookup returns CDR1 SGHDN and CDR2 FVKESK. In DNA form, the CDR3 reads TGTGCCAGCAGTTATCTAGCGTCAGGACCGTCCTACGAGCAGTACTTC. Amino acids: CASSYLASGPSYEQYF.

The chain carries TRBV5-1 and TRBJ1-6, with TRBD1 matching over 9 bases. CDR3 size: 15 residues. Germline assignment: CDR1 SGHRS and CDR2 YFSETQ. V dropped 3 bases and J dropped 6; count of bases not matched to a gene: 4. The CDR3 DNA sequence: TGCGCCAGCAGCTCCGGGACAGGGTTTAATTCACCCCTCCACTTT. It codes for CASSSGTGFNSPLHF.

This rearrangement joins TRBV4-1 to TRBJ2-5; TRBD1 matches 7 bases. CDR1 and CDR2 from the germline V gene are MGHRA and YSYEKL. The CDR3 spans 15 residues. V was pared by 3 bases and J by 1 base, with 5 bases of the junction left unmatched. The DNA for the CDR3 is TGCGCCAGCAGCCAGAACAGGGGACCCCAAGAGACCCAGTACTTC. Its translation is CASSQNRGPQETQYF.

This clone has a handful of counts. The chain employs TRBV15 and TRBJ1-4; TRBD1 matches at 7 bases. The J segment lost 1 base and the V segment lost 7 bases, leaving 9 bases of the junction unmatched. Germline CDR1 reads LNHNV; CDR2 reads YYDKDF (reference sequence). This CDR3 has 16 amino acids. The DNA for the CDR3 is TGTGCCACCATCCCAGACAGGGCTGAAACTAATGAAAAACTGTTTTTT. Translation gives CATIPDRAETNEKLFF.

This sequence joins TRBV5-4 and TRBJ1-2; TRBD1 is a possible D gene (5 bases). The CDR3 has 12 amino acids. Trimming cost V 3 bases and J 8 bases, with 11 bases left between them. The V gene's germline CDR1 is SGHNT and CDR2 YYREEE (reference sequence). CDR3 coding DNA: TGTGCCAGCAGCTCAGGGTTTAAGGGCTACACCTTC. Its protein product is CASSSGFKGYTF. The complete variable domain, with remaining parts taken from reference TRBV5-4 and TRBJ1-2, reads ETGVTQSPTHLIKTRGQQVTLRCSSQSGHNTVSWYQQALGQGPQFIFQYYREEENGRGNFPPRFSGLQFPNYSSELNVNALELDDSALYLCASSSGFKGYTFGSGTRLTVV.

The J gene is TRBJ2-7, the V gene TRBV7-2; a weak D match, TRBD2 (6 bases). The germline V gene has CDR1 SGHTA and CDR2 FQGNSA. The CDR3 is 18 residues long. Trimming pared 5 bases from V and 5 bases from J, leaving 28 bases between. The CDR3: CASSPGWGVGVGLNEQYF. As DNA, the CDR3 is TGTGCCAGCAGCCCCGGATGGGGGGTCGGAGTGGGATTAAACGAGCAGTACTTC.

The rearrangement joins TRBV13 to TRBJ1-1; 8 bases are shared with TRBD1. Unmatched junction bases numbered 3, after V lost 3 bases and J lost 6 bases. This CDR3 spans 13 amino acids. CDR1 is PRHDT and CDR2 is FYEKMQ in the germline V gene (reference sequence). CDR3 sequence reads: CASSLQGASEAFF. In nucleotides, the CDR3 is TGTGCCAGCAGCTTGCAGGGGGCCTCTGAAGCTTTCTTT. The entire variable domain, with the rest obtained from reference TRBV13 and TRBJ1-1, is as follows: AAGVIQSPRHLIKEKRETATLKCYPIPRHDTVYWYQQGPGQDPQFLISFYEKMQSDKGSIPDRFSAQQFSDYHSELNMSSLELGDSALYFCASSLQGASEAFFGQGTRLTVV.

V gene TRBV19 combines with J gene TRBJ1-1; D is undetermined. The CDR3 spans 13 residues. From germline, CDR1 is LNHDA and CDR2 SQIVND (reference sequence). V was clipped by 4 bases and J by 6 bases, with 12 bases between them. CDR3 nucleotide sequence: TGTGCCAGTAGTACCCAATGGCTCCCTGAAGCTTTCTTT. Protein product: CASSTQWLPEAFF.

This chain links TRBV9 with TRBJ1-5; D not certain. The germline V gene encodes CDR1 SGDLS and CDR2 YYNGEE. The V end lost 1 base, the J end lost 3 bases, and 5 bases lay between the germline ends. The CDR3 runs to 13 residues. The CDR3 region has the DNA TGTGCCAGCAGCGTACAGGTCAATCAGCCCCAGCATTTT. The encoded protein is CASSVQVNQPQHF.

This chain links TRBV4-1 with TRBJ2-3; tentative D call: TRBD1 (6 bases). V dropped 0 bases and J dropped 1 base, with 8 bases sitting between them. The CDR3 consists of 15 residues. In germline, CDR1 is MGHRA, CDR2 YSYEKL. The chain's CDR3 is CASSQERQGTDTQYF. The CDR3 coding sequence is TGCGCCAGCAGCCAAGAGAGACAGGGCACAGATACGCAGTATTTT.

The chain combines TRBV9 with TRBJ2-3; D is undetermined. The germline V gene has CDR1 SGDLS and CDR2 YYNGEE. Trimming took 1 base from V and 4 from J, leaving 13 bases between them. This CDR3 spans 15 amino acids. The CDR3 sequence: CASSVLSLGADTQYF. In DNA, the CDR3 is TGTGCCAGCAGCGTATTGTCCCTAGGCGCAGATACGCAGTATTTT.

The chain joins TRBV7-9 to TRBJ1-1; 7 bases are a match to TRBD1. In germline, CDR1 is SEHNR, CDR2 FQNEAQ (reference sequence). The CDR3 is made up of 13 amino acids. V trimming: 2 bases; J trimming: 7 bases; junction bases outside the gene matches: 4. In DNA, the CDR3 is TGTGCCAGCAGCTTATCCGGGACAGTTGAAGCTTTCTTT. The encoded protein is CASSLSGTVEAFF.